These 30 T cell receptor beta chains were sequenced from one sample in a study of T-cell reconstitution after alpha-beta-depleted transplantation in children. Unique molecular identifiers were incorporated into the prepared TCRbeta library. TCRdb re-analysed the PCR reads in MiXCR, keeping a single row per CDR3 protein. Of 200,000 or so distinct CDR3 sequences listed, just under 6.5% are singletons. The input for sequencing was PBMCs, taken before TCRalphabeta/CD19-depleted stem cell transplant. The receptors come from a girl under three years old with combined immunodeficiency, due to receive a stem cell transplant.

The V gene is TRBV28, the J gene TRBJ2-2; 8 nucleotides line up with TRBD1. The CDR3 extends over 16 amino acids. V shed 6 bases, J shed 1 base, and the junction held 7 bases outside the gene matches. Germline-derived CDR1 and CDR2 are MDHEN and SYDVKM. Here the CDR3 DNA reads TGTGCCAGCAGACTAAGGACAGGGTGGAACACCGGGGAGCTGTTTTTT. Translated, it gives CASRLRTGWNTGELFF.

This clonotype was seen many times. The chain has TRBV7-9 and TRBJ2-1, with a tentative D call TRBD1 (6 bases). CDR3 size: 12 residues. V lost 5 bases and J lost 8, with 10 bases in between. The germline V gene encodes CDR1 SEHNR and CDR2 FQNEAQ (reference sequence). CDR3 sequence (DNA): TGTGCCAGCAGCGTGACAGGAGATGAGCAGTTCTTC. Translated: CASSVTGDEQFF.

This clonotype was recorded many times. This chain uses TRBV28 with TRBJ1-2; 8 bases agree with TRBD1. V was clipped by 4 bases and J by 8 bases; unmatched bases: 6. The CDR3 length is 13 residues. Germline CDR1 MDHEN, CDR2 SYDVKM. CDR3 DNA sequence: TGTGCCAGCAGTTGGGACAGGCTCGGCGGCTACACCTTC. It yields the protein CASSWDRLGGYTF.

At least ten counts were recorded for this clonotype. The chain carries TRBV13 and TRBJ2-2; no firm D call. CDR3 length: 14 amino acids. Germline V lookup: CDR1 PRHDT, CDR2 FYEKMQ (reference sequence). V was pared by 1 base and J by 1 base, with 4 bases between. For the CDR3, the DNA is TGTGCCAGCAGCTTAGATGGGAACACCGGGGAGCTGTTTTTT. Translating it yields CASSLDGNTGELFF.

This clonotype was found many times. CDR3 sequence: CASSLLSGTTYEQYF. CDR3 in DNA: TGTGCCAGCAGCTTACTTTCCGGGACGACCTACGAGCAGTACTTC. The chain recombines TRBV5-6 with TRBJ2-7, with D perhaps TRBD1 or TRBD2 (5 bases each). V lost 2 bases, J lost 2 bases, and 14 bases lay in between. The V gene's germline CDR1 is SGHDT and CDR2 YYEEEE. This CDR3 is 15 amino acids long.

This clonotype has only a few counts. CDR3 sequence reads: CASSHVKGGLNYGYTF. CDR3 in DNA: TGTGCCAGCAGCCACGTTAAGGGCGGCCTCAACTATGGCTACACCTTC. The rearrangement joins TRBV3-1 to TRBJ1-2; D gene ambiguous. Trimming cost V 3 bases and J 2 bases, with 16 bases left between them. CDR1 is LGHDT, CDR2 YNNKEL, per germline (reference sequence). This CDR3 spans 16 amino acids. Drawing the rest from reference TRBV3-1 and TRBJ1-2, the complete variable domain is DTAVSQTPKYLVTQMGNDKSIKCEQNLGHDTMYWYKQDSKKFLKIMFSYNNKELIINETVPNRFSPKSPDKAHLNLHINSLELGDSAVYFCASSHVKGGLNYGYTFGSGTRLTVV.

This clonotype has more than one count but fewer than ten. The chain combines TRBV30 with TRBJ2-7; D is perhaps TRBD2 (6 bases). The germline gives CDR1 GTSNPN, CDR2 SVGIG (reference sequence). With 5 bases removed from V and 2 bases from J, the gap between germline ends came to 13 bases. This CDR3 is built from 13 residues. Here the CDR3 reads CAWAPGLAYEQYF. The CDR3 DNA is TGTGCCTGGGCTCCGGGACTGGCCTACGAGCAGTACTTC.

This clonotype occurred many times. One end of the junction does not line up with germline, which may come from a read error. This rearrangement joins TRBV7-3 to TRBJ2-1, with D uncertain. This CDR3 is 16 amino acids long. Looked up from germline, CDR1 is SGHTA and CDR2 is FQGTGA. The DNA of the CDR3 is TGTGCCAGCAGCCTAACCCAGGCCCTAGACTACAATGAGCAGTTCTTC. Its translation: CASSLTQALDYNEQFF.

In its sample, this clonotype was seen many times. The CDR3 reads CASSRGGVGYEQYF. CDR3 nucleotides: TGTGCCAGCAGCCGAGGGGGCGTTGGATACGAGCAGTACTTC. The gene calls are TRBV28 and TRBJ2-7, with 7 bases identical to TRBD1. There are 14 residues in the CDR3. Looked up from germline, CDR1 is MDHEN and CDR2 is SYDVKM. Trimming at V came to 6 bases and at J to 4 bases, leaving 9 bases not matched to a gene.

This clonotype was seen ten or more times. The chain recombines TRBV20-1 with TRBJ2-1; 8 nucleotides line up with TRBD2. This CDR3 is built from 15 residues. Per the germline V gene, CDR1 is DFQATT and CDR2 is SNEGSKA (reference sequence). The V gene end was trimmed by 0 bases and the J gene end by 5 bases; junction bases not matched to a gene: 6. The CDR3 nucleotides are TGCAGTGCTAGAGATGCTAGCGGGTTTGACAATGAGCAGTTCTTC. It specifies CSARDASGFDNEQFF.

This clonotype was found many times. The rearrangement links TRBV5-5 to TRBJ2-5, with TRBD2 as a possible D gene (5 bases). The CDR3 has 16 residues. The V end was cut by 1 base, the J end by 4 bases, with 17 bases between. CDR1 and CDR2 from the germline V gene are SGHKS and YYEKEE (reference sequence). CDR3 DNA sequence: TGTGCCAGCAGCTTGTTTGCGGGTAGGGCTGGAGAGACCCAGTACTTC. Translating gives CASSLFAGRAGETQYF.

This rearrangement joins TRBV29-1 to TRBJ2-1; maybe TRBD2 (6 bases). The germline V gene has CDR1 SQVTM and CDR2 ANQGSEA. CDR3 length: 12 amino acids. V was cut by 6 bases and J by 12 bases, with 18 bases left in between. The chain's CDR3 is CSVGPSGLWQFF. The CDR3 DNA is TGCAGCGTAGGACCGTCGGGACTGTGGCAGTTCTTC.

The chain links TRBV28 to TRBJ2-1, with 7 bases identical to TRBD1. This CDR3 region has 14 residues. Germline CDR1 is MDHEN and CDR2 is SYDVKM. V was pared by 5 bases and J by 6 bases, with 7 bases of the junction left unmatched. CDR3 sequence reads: CASSPGTVINEQFF. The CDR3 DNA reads TGTGCCAGCAGTCCCGGGACAGTGATCAATGAGCAGTTCTTC.

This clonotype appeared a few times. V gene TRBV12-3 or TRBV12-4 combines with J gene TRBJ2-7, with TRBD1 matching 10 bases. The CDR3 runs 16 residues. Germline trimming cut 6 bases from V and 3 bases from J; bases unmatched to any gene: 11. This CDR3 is CASRPSPGTGVYEQYF. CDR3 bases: TGTGCCAGCAGACCTTCCCCCGGGACAGGGGTCTACGAGCAGTACTTC.

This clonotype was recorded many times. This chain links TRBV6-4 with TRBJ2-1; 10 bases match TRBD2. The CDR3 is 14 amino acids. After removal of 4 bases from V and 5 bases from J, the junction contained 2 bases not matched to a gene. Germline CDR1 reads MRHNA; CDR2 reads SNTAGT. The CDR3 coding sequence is TGTGCCAGCAGTGTAGCGGGGGGAGACAATGAGCAGTTCTTC. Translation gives CASSVAGGDNEQFF.

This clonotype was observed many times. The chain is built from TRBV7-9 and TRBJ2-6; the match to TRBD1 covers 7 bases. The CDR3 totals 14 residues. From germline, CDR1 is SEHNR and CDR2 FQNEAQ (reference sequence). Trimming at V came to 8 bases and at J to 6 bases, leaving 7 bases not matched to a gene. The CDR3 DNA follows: TGTGCCAGCTCGTCCGGGACAGCGGCCAACGTCCTGACTTTC. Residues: CASSSGTAANVLTF.

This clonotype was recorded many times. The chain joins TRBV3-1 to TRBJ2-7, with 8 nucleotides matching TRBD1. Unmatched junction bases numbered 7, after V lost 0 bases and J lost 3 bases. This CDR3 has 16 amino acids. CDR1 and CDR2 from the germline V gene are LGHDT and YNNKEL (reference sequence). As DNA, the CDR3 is TGTGCCAGCAGCCAAGACTGGACAGGGACCAACTACGAGCAGTACTTC. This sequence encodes CASSQDWTGTNYEQYF.

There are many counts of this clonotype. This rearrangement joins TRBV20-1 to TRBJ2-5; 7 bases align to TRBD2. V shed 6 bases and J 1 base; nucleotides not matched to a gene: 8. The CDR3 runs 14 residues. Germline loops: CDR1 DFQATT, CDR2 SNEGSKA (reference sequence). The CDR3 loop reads CSAVGEGRQETQYF. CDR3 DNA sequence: TGCAGTGCAGTCGGGGAGGGGCGCCAAGAGACCCAGTACTTC.

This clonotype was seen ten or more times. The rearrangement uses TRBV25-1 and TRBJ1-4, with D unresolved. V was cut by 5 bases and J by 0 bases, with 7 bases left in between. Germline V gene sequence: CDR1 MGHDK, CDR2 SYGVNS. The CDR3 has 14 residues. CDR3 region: CASSRRATNEKLFF. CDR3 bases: TGTGCCAGCAGTCGAAGAGCAACTAATGAAAAACTGTTTTTT. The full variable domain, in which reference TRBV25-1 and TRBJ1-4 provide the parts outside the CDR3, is EADIYQTPRYLVIGTGKKITLECSQTMGHDKMYWYQQDPGMELHLIHYSYGVNSTEKGDLSSESTVSRIRTEHFPLTLESARPSHTSQYLCASSRRATNEKLFFGSGTQLSVL.

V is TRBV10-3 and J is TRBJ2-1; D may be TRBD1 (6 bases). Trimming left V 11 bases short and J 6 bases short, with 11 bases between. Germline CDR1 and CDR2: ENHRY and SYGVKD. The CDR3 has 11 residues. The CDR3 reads CASARGNEQFF. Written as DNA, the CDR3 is TGTGCCTCGGCCAGGGGCAATGAGCAGTTCTTC.

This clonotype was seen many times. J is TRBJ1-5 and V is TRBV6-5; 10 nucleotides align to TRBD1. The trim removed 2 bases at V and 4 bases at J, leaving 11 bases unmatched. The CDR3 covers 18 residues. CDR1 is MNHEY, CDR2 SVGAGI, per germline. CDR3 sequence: CASSYRRDRGQGNQPQHF. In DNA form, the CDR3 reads TGTGCCAGCAGTTACCGAAGAGATAGGGGACAGGGGAATCAGCCCCAGCATTTT.

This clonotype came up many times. DNA for the CDR3: TGCAGTGCTAGAGATCCGGCTAGCGGCTCCTACAATGAGCAGTTCTTC. It encodes CSARDPASGSYNEQFF. The chain recombines TRBV20-1 with TRBJ2-1; 7 positions match TRBD2. Germline trimming cut 0 bases from V and 0 bases from J; bases unmatched to any gene: 5. CDR3 length: 16 residues. The germline gives CDR1 DFQATT, CDR2 SNEGSKA (reference sequence).

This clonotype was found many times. In DNA, the CDR3 is TGTGCCAGCAGTCCGACAGGGGGAACTGGAAACACCATATATTTT. Residues: CASSPTGGTGNTIYF. This chain joins TRBV7-9 and TRBJ1-3; 9 bases match TRBD1. Germline CDR1 reads SEHNR; CDR2 reads FQNEAQ (reference sequence). The V and J ends lost 6 bases and 2 bases, in that order; junction bases with no gene match: 5. CDR3 length: 15 residues.

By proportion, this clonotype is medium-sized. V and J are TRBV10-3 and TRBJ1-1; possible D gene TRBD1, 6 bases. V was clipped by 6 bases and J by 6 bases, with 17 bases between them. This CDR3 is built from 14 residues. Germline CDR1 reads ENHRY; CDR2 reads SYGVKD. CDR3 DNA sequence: TGTGCCATCAGCGGGAAACAGGGTAAAGCTGAAGCTTTCTTT. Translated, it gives CAISGKQGKAEAFF.

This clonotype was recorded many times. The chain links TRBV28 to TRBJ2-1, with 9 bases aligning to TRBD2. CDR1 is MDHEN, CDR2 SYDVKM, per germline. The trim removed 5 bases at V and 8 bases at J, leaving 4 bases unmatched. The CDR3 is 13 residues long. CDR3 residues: CASSASGTHEQFF. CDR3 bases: TGTGCCAGCAGTGCTAGCGGGACCCATGAGCAGTTCTTC. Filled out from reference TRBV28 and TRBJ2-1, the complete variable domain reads DVKVTQSSRYLVKRTGEKVFLECVQDMDHENMFWYRQDPGLGLRLIYFSYDVKMKEKGDIPEGYSVSREKKERFSLILESASTNQTSMYLCASSASGTHEQFFGPGTRLTVL.

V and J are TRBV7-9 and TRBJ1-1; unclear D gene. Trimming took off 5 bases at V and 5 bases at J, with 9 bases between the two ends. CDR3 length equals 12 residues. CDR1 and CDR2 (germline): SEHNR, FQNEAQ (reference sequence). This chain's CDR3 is CASSLTKTEAFF. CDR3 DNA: TGTGCCAGCAGCCTCACCAAGACTGAAGCTTTCTTT. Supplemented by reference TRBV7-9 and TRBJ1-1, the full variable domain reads DTGVSQNPRHKITKRGQNVTFRCDPISEHNRLYWYRQTLGQGPEFLTYFQNEAQLEKSRLLSDRFSAERPKGSFSTLEIQRTEQGDSAMYLCASSLTKTEAFFGQGTRLTVV.

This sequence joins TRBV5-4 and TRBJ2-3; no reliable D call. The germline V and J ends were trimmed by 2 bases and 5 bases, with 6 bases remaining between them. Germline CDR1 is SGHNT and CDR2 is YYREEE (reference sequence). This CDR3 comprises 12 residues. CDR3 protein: CASSFRRDTQYF. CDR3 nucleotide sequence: TGTGCCAGCAGCTTCAGAAGAGATACGCAGTATTTT.

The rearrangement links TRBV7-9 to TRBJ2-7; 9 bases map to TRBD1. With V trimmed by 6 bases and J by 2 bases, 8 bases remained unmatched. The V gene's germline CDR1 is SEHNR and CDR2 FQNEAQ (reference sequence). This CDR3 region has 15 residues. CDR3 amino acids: CASSPGTGFPYEQYF. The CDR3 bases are TGTGCCAGCAGTCCCGGGACAGGGTTCCCCTACGAGCAGTACTTC. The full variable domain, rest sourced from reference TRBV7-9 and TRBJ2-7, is DTGVSQNPRHKITKRGQNVTFRCDPISEHNRLYWYRQTLGQGPEFLTYFQNEAQLEKSRLLSDRFSAERPKGSFSTLEIQRTEQGDSAMYLCASSPGTGFPYEQYFGPGTRLTVT.

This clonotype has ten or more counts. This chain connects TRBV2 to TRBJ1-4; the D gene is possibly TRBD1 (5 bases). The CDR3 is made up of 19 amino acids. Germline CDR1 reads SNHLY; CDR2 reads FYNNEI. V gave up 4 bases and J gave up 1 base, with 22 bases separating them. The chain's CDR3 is CASSGLGWQGKGTNEKLFF. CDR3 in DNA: TGTGCCAGCAGTGGACTCGGGTGGCAGGGAAAAGGAACTAATGAAAAACTGTTTTTT.

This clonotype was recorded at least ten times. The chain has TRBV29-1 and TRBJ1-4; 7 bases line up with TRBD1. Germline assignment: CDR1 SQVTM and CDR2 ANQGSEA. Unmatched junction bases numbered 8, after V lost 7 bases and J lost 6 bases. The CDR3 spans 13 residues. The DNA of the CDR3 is TGCAGCGCCGGAGGGGGCGCGGATGAAAAACTGTTTTTT. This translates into CSAGGGADEKLFF.